This section outlines one T cell receptor (beta chain) sequence together with its context. Losses at the gene ends were 8 bases for V and 7 bases for J; bases not matched to a gene: 20. The germline gives CDR1 LNHDA, CDR2 SQIVND (reference sequence). This CDR3 region has 17 residues. Enrollment of patients from Seattle took place during active infection, with longitudinal follow-up. These data are taken from a study of blood T cell repertoires in COVID-19. Authors' analysis steps: Amplified reference gene primers provided the basis for estimating nucleated cell counts. Libraries were prepared by immunoSEQ multiplex PCR; TCRdb keeps only in-frame clonotypes and omits some of them. The V and J calls and the clone size are those of that table, but D and trimming were determined from the DNA. In the table there are 300,000 to 400,000 clones, more than 70% of which are singletons.

Sequencing was performed on peripheral blood. The J gene is TRBJ1-2, the V gene TRBV19; 9 nucleotides agree with TRBD1. This receptor was obtained from a woman aged 25-40 years with COVID-19, enrolled during active disease. This CDR3 is CASRQLTGGKVIVGYTF. The DNA of the CDR3 is TGTGCCAGTCGACAACTGACAGGGGGTAAGGTGATAGTTGGCTACACCTTC.